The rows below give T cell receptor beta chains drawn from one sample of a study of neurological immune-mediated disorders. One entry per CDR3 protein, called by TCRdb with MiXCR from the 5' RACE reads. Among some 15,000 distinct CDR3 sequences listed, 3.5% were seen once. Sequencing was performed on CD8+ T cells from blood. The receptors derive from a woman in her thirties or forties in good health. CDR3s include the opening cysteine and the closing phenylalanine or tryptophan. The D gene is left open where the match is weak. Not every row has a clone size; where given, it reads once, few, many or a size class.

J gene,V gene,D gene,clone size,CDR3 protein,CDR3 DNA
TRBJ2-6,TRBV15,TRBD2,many,CATSGRLAGPHHPANVLTF,TGTGCCACCAGCGGACGACTAGCGGGACCTCACCATCCGGCCAACGTCCTGACTTTC
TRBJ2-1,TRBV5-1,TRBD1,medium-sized,CASSKDRGRLRGDNEQFF,TGCGCCAGCAGCAAGGACAGGGGGCGCTTGAGGGGGGATAATGAGCAGTTCTTC
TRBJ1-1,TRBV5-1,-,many,CASSLEISTERKAFF,TGCGCCAGCAGCTTGGAAATTTCGACAGAACGAAAGGCTTTCTTT
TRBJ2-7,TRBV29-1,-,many,CSVGHNYYEQYF,TGCAGCGTTGGACACAATTACTACGAGCAGTACTTC
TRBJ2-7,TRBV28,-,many,CASSLGTSTYEQYF,TGTGCCAGCAGCCTAGGGACGTCGACCTACGAGCAGTACTTC
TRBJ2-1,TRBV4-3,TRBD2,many,CASSQSAGGVEQFF,TGCGCCAGCAGCCAGTCTGCGGGAGGGGTTGAGCAGTTCTTC
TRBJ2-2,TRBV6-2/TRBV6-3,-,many,CASSYSGEYVTGELFF,TGTGCCAGCAGTTACTCGGGGGAGTATGTCACCGGGGAGCTGTTTTTT
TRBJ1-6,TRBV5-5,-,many,CASSLLLEGRYNSPLHF,TGTGCCAGCAGCTTGCTTCTTGAGGGACGGTATAATTCACCCCTCCACTTT
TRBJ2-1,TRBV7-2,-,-,CASSRGSSYNEQFF,TGTGCCAGCAGCCGGGGGAGCTCCTACAATGAGCAGTTCTTC
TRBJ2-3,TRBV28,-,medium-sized,CAQQPRKGRWIFSTDTQYF,TGTGCCCAGCAGCCGAGAAAGGGACGGTGGATCTTCAGCACAGATACGCAGTATTTT
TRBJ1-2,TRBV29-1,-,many,CSVDTGGYTF,TGCAGCGTTGACACAGGGGGCTACACCTTC
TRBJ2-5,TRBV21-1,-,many,CASHWASGRSCCQETQYF,TGTGCCAGCCATTGGGCTAGCGGGAGAAGCTGTTGCCAAGAGACCCAGTACTTC
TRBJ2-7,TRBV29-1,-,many,CSVGGTDYEQYF,TGCAGCGTTGGCGGGACGGACTACGAGCAGTACTTC
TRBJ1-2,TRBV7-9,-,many,CASSLPQADGYTF,TGTGCCAGCAGCTTACCACAGGCGGATGGCTACACCTTC
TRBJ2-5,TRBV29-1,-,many,CSVESGAAQETQYF,TGCAGCGTTGAATCCGGGGCAGCCCAAGAGACCCAGTACTTC
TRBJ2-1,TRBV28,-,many,CASSSPHQSSYNEQFF,TGTGCCAGCAGTTCCCCGCACCAAAGCTCCTACAATGAGCAGTTCTTC
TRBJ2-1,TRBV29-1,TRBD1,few,CSVDRVGYNEQFF,TGCAGCGTCGACAGGGTGGGCTACAATGAGCAGTTCTTC
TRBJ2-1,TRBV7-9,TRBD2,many,CASSLVTSGSDEQFF,TGTGCCAGCAGCTTAGTAACTAGCGGGAGTGATGAGCAGTTCTTC
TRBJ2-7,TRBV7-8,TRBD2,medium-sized,CASSLSQREIDEQYF,TGTGCCAGCAGCTTAAGCCAGCGGGAGATCGACGAGCAGTACTTC
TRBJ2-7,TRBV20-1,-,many,CSARRNSDSEGEQYF,TGCAGTGCCCGAAGAAATAGCGATTCGGAGGGCGAGCAGTACTTC
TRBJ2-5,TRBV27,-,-,CASSLEGIRLQETQYF,TGTGCCAGCAGTTTAGAGGGGATAAGGCTCCAAGAGACCCAGTACTTC
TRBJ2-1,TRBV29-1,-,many,CSGLGLGRDEQFF,TGCAGCGGCCTAGGGTTGGGAAGGGATGAGCAGTTCTTC
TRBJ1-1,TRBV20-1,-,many,CSARDKALVTEAFF,TGCAGTGCTAGAGATAAGGCATTGGTCACTGAAGCTTTCTTT
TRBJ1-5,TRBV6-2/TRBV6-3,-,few,CASSWGSSNQPQHF,TGTGCCAGCAGTTGGGGATCAAGCAATCAGCCCCAGCATTTT
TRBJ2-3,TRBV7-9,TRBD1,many,CASSMDRGRDTDTQYF,TGTGCCAGCAGCATGGACAGGGGGCGCGACACAGATACGCAGTATTTT
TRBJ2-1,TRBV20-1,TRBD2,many,CSALGVGGSGNEQFF,TGCAGTGCACTCGGCGTGGGCGGGAGTGGGAATGAGCAGTTCTTC
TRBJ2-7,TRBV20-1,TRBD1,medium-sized,CSAREGQGLYEQYF,TGCAGTGCTAGAGAAGGACAGGGGCTCTACGAGCAGTACTTC
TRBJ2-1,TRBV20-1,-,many,CSARDNLRDASEQFF,TGCAGTGCTAGAGATAACTTGCGGGACGCTTCTGAGCAGTTCTTC
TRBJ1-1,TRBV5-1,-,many,CASNPFPDTEAFF,TGCGCCAGCAACCCATTCCCGGACACTGAAGCTTTCTTT
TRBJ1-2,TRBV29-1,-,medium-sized,CSVALAGSTYGYTF,TGCAGCGTTGCATTGGCAGGGTCTACCTATGGCTACACCTTC
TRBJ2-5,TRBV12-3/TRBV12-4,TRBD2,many,CASSPSGKQETQYF,TGTGCCAGCAGCCCTAGCGGCAAGCAAGAGACCCAGTACTTC
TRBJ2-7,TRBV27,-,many,CASSFGAEHYEQYF,TGTGCCAGCAGTTTCGGGGCAGAACACTACGAGCAGTACTTC
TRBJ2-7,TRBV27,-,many,CASRLAGEAYEQYF,TGTGCCAGCCGTCTGGCAGGGGAGGCCTACGAGCAGTACTTC
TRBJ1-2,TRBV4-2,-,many,CASSPGTGGYTF,TGTGCCAGCAGCCCGGGGACCGGCGGCTACACCTTC
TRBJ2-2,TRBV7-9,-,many,CASTSWTGELFF,TGTGCCAGCACCTCGTGGACCGGGGAGCTGTTTTTT
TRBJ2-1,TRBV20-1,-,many,CSAMDPSVSSYNEQFF,TGCAGTGCTATGGACCCTTCTGTCAGCTCCTACAATGAGCAGTTCTTC
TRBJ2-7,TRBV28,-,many,CASSSLGGAPAYEQYF,TGTGCCAGCAGTTCCTTAGGTGGGGCCCCTGCCTACGAGCAGTACTTC
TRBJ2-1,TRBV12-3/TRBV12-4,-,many,CASTLSRSDEQFF,TGTGCCAGCACCCTGAGTAGGTCCGATGAGCAGTTCTTC